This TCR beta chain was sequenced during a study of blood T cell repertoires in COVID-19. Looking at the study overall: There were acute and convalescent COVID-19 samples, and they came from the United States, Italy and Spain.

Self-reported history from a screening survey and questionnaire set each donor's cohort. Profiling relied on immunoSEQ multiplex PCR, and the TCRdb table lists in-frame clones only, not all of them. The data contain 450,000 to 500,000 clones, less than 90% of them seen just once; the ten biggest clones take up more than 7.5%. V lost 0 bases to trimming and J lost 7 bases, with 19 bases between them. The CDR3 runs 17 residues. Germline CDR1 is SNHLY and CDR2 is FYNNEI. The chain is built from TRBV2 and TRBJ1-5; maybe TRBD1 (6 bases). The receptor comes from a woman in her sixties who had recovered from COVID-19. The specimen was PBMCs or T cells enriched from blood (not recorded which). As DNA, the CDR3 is TGTGCCAGCAGTGAAGCCCACAGGGATTGGAAGGGGCAGCCCCAGCATTTT. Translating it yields CASSEAHRDWKGQPQHF.